The source of this T cell receptor beta chain is a study of cytomegalovirus exposure and HLA in healthy donors. Overall study context: An earlier analysis identified 117 million unique TCR beta sequences in 150 million to 200 million T cells. Study findings and constraints: A classifier reportedly called cytomegalovirus status with high sensitivity and specificity. The listing of fewer than 200 TCR beta chains classed them as cytomegalovirus-associated.

PCR was performed using 60 Vbeta and 13 Jbeta primers. In the authors' workflow: There were about 88 million unique TCR beta chains by a later count, and 8.5 million to 14 million of them were shared. Sequencing was performed with immunoSEQ multiplex PCR; in TCRdb, only in-frame clones are kept and a portion is missing. D and trimming were read from the DNA, whereas the V and J calls and clone size are those reported in that table. The sample lists roughly 160,000 clones; around 77% were seen once. To note about this clone: The antigen remains unidentified.

Germline V lookup: CDR1 SGHAT, CDR2 FQNNGV. CDR3 length: 12 amino acids. V was cut by 1 base and J by 7 bases, with 5 bases left in between. Sequencing was done on a sample of PBMCs. The V call is TRBV11-2, the J call TRBJ2-1; D gene ambiguous. The TCR sequence derives from a young woman in good health and CMV-seronegative. The CDR3 spells CASSLVRNEQFF. CDR3 sequence (DNA): TGTGCCAGCAGCTTAGTGCGAAATGAGCAGTTCTTC.